The rows below give T cell receptor beta chains drawn from one sample of a study of shared clonotypes between healthy human individuals. This table comes from immunoSEQ multiplex PCR, and its TCRdb copy is limited to in-frame clones, with some not included. The data show around 1,900,000 clones, 93% seen once. Sequencing was performed on naive CD8+ T cells from PBMCs. The receptor set was obtained from a young man in good health. Some clones in this sample may be carry-over from other donors' samples. The CDR3 runs from the conserved cysteine through the conserved F or W. D genes are given only for firm matches. Size values are once, few and many counts, or a class for expanded clones, and some rows have none.

TRBV11-2,-,-,TRBJ1-3,CASSPSSGVNTIYF,TGTGCCAGCAGCCCCTCTTCCGGGGTAAACACCATATATTTT
TRBV6-6,TRBD2,few,TRBJ2-1,CASSSSRGESGEQFF,TGTGCCAGCAGCTCGTCGCGGGGGGAATCGGGAGAGCAGTTCTTC
TRBV7-9,TRBD1,-,TRBJ2-7,CASTYGQGFDYEQYF,TGTGCCAGCACCTATGGACAGGGCTTCGACTACGAGCAGTACTTC
TRBV27,-,-,TRBJ1-5,CASSCSGVRRGNQPQHF,TGTGCCAGCAGCTGTTCAGGGGTTAGGAGGGGCAATCAGCCCCAGCATTTT
TRBV19,TRBD2,-,TRBJ2-1,CASSRTQTSGAYNEQFF,TGTGCCAGTAGCCGCACCCAGACTAGCGGGGCCTACAATGAGCAGTTCTTC
TRBV5-4,TRBD2,-,TRBJ2-7,CASSFGAGGPLSEQYF,TGTGCCAGCAGCTTTGGTGCGGGAGGGCCCTTATCCGAGCAGTACTTC
TRBV4-2,TRBD2,-,TRBJ2-7,CASSTSLAAATHEQYF,TGTGCCAGCAGCACCTCGCTAGCGGCCGCAACCCACGAGCAGTACTTC
TRBV11-2,-,-,TRBJ1-3,CASSLVGGSPSGNTIYF,TGTGCCAGCAGCTTAGTAGGGGGGTCCCCCTCTGGAAACACCATATATTTT
TRBV27,TRBD2,-,TRBJ2-3,CASSGGTSGQYF,TGTGCCAGCAGTGGCGGGACTAGCGGGCAGTATTTT
TRBV4-3,TRBD2,-,TRBJ2-1,CASSQESAGVYNEQFF,TGCGCCAGCAGCCAAGAGTCAGCGGGAGTGTACAATGAGCAGTTCTTC
TRBV9,TRBD2,-,TRBJ2-2,CASSVPSGRANTGELFF,TGTGCCAGCAGCGTACCTAGCGGGAGAGCGAACACCGGGGAGCTGTTTTTT
TRBV6-1,-,-,TRBJ1-2,CATEGSANYGYTF,TGTGCCACCGAAGGATCCGCTAACTATGGCTACACCTTC
TRBV19,TRBD1,-,TRBJ2-7,CASSIGTGGEQYF,TGTGCCAGTAGTATAGGCACAGGGGGCGAGCAGTACTTC
TRBV2,TRBD1,-,TRBJ2-7,CASSFGTVSYEQYF,TGTGCCAGCAGTTTCGGGACAGTCTCCTACGAGCAGTACTTC
TRBV9,TRBD2,once,TRBJ2-1,CASSASGRAGYAYNEQFF,TGTGCCAGCAGCGCTAGCGGGAGGGCCGGGTACGCCTACAATGAGCAGTTCTTC
TRBV2,TRBD2,-,TRBJ2-7,CASSALAGDAYEQYF,TGTGCCAGCAGTGCCCTAGCGGGAGATGCCTACGAGCAGTACTTC
TRBV27,TRBD2,-,TRBJ2-3,CASRWTSGSFEPQYF,TGTGCCAGCAGGTGGACTAGCGGGAGTTTCGAGCCGCAGTATTTT
TRBV5-1,TRBD2,-,TRBJ2-7,CASSPGLAGEREQYF,TGCGCCAGCAGCCCCGGACTAGCGGGAGAGCGCGAGCAGTACTTC
TRBV27,-,few,TRBJ1-1,CASSQGSNTEAFF,TGTGCCAGCAGTCAGGGATCGAACACTGAAGCTTTCTTT
TRBV7-8,-,-,TRBJ2-7,CASSAAPSEQYF,TGTGCCAGCAGCGCGGCCCCTTCTGAGCAGTACTTC
TRBV10-1,TRBD2,-,TRBJ2-3,CASRAGPSCPDTQYF,TGCGCCAGCAGAGCGGGGCCCTCTTGCCCAGATACGCAGTATTTT
TRBV6-5,-,few,TRBJ1-2,CATTGQGAYGYTF,TGTGCCACGACTGGGCAGGGAGCTTATGGCTACACCTTC
TRBV27,-,-,TRBJ2-3,CASSFGLADTQYF,TGTGCCAGCAGTTTCGGTCTAGCCGACACGCAGTATTTT